This T cell receptor (beta chain) was sequenced for a study of sequential checkpoint blockade in melanoma. Assay used: immunoSEQ multiplex PCR; TCRdb lists only in-frame clones, some missing. The sample records over 25,000 clones, roughly 85% being singletons. The sample's treatment: randomized to nivolumab then ipilimumab (arm A) or the reverse (arm B). DNA-damaging chemotherapy had not been given to any patient beforehand. The CDR3 sequence is 16 residues long. Germline loops: CDR1 MNHEY, CDR2 SMNVEV (reference sequence). Trimming at V came to 6 bases and at J to 10 bases, leaving 20 bases not matched to a gene.

The source was CD8+ T cells sorted from blood (inferred from file names), collected from a patient given nivolumab and ipilimumab in sequence. This chain links TRBV27 with TRBJ2-5; 7 bases agree with TRBD1. The sequence came from a human donor with melanoma. The CDR3 spells CASRATSYRGLVSQYF. Written as DNA, the CDR3 is TGTGCCAGCAGAGCCACCTCCTACAGGGGCTTGGTGAGCCAGTACTTC.